Below are 27 T cell receptor beta chains sequenced from a single sample in a study of T-cell reconstitution after alpha-beta-depleted transplantation in children (dated by TCRdb to 2015 to 2016). The library was generated by PCR. TCRdb shows the sequencer as Illumina HiSeq 2500. To normalize quantification of the TCRbeta repertoire, the TCR libraries were built with molecular barcoding that relied on unique molecular identifiers. Clones were called with MiXCR by TCRdb after fastp trimmed the public reads at Q25, and only in-frame beta chains were retained. Rows with one shared CDR3 protein collapse into an entry with the most common genes and DNA. The sample table contains 500,000 or so distinct CDR3 sequences; only one count was recorded for over 9.5% of them. The biggest ten clones account for 14% of the sample. The intended sense of this specimen's treatment or condition label: allogeneic hematopoietic cell transplantation with graft depleted of TCRalphabeta T cells and CD19 B cells.

Source: PBMCs, mostly from graft donor cells, taken 180 days after TCRalphabeta/CD19-depleted stem cell transplant. Receptors were obtained from a female patient aged 2-15 years who had a stem cell transplant for aplastic anemia, so the T cells may come from the graft donor.

This clonotype was counted only a few times. The V gene is TRBV20-1, the J gene TRBJ2-3; TRBD2 agrees at 8 bases. V lost 3 bases to trimming and J lost 2 bases; unmatched junction nucleotides: 4. CDR1 DFQATT and CDR2 SNEGSKA come from the germline V gene (reference sequence). The CDR3 runs to 14 residues. The chain's CDR3 is CSASPGGDTDTQYF. Written as DNA, the CDR3 is TGCAGTGCTAGCCCGGGAGGGGACACAGATACGCAGTATTTT.

This chain uses TRBV7-2 with TRBJ2-3, with D maybe TRBD2 (6 bases). The CDR3 covers 16 residues. Trimming took off 4 bases at V and 6 bases at J, with 20 bases between the two ends. Germline assignment: CDR1 SGHTA and CDR2 FQGNSA. CDR3 region: CASSSMRGRGRDTQYF. The CDR3 bases are TGTGCCAGCAGCTCCATGCGAGGGAGAGGGAGGGATACGCAGTATTTT.

This clonotype has just a few counts. J is TRBJ2-5 and V is TRBV28; possible D gene TRBD1, 6 bases. The CDR3 has 15 amino acids. Per the germline V gene, CDR1 is MDHEN and CDR2 is SYDVKM. Trimming shortened V by 5 bases and J by 5 bases, and 18 bases separated the two germline ends. CDR3 sequence reads: CASSPPNRVGETQYF. The DNA for the CDR3 is TGTGCCAGCAGTCCCCCTAACAGGGTCGGGGAGACCCAGTACTTC.

The J gene is TRBJ2-1, the V gene TRBV7-2; D ambiguous. The CDR3 contains 12 residues. Trimming removed 3 bases at V and 9 bases at J, with 9 bases between. CDR1 and CDR2 from the germline V gene are SGHTA and FQGNSA. The CDR3 DNA sequence: TGTGCCAGCAGCTTTTTCTTGAGTGAGCAGTTCTTC. This codes for CASSFFLSEQFF.

In DNA form, the CDR3 reads TGTGCCAGCAGGCCCGGCTTCTCAACTAATGAAAAACTGTTTTTT. Amino acids: CASRPGFSTNEKLFF. The chain carries TRBV6-1 and TRBJ1-4; the D is unclear. Germline V gene sequence: CDR1 MNHNS, CDR2 SASEGT. The ends were cut back, 6 bases at V and 0 bases at J, with 11 bases in the middle. The CDR3 is made up of 15 amino acids.

The V call is TRBV28, the J call TRBJ2-7, with D maybe TRBD2 (5 bases). V was cut by 4 bases and J by 2 bases, with 12 bases left in between. The CDR3 loop spans 14 amino acids. The germline gives CDR1 MDHEN, CDR2 SYDVKM. The CDR3: CASSSGSGTYEQYF. CDR3 in DNA: TGTGCCAGCAGTTCTGGTTCGGGGACCTACGAGCAGTACTTC.

In its sample, this clonotype was seen a few times. This chain connects TRBV3-1 to TRBJ2-2; either TRBD1 or TRBD2 may supply D (5 bases each). V gave up 6 bases and J gave up 1 base, with 21 bases separating them. The germline V gene has CDR1 LGHDT and CDR2 YNNKEL (reference sequence). This CDR3 is 18 amino acids long. This chain's CDR3 is CASRPRIVGALNTGELFF. CDR3 nucleotide sequence: TGTGCCAGCAGACCCCGAATCGTCGGGGCCCTGAACACCGGGGAGCTGTTTTTT.

This clonotype has at least ten counts. The chain has TRBV29-1 and TRBJ2-2; no clear D. Germline V CDR1 and CDR2: SQVTM, ANQGSEA. Deletions cut 3 bases from V and 1 base from J, with 6 bases between. There are 13 residues in the CDR3. CDR3 DNA sequence: TGCAGCGTTGAGTGGGAGAACACCGGGGAGCTGTTTTTT. Protein sequence: CSVEWENTGELFF.

This clonotype appeared many times. The V call is TRBV18, the J call TRBJ2-1; D unresolved. The CDR3 length is 14 residues. V shed 0 bases and J shed 5 bases, with 8 bases lying between them. Germline CDR1 is KGHSH and CDR2 is LQKENI. The CDR3 DNA reads TGTGCCAGCTCACCACCGAATACCGACAATGAGCAGTTCTTC. Amino acids: CASSPPNTDNEQFF. Complete variable domain (other parts from reference TRBV18 and TRBJ2-1): NAGVMQNPRHLVRRRGQEARLRCSPMKGHSHVYWYRQLPEEGLKFMVYLQKENIIDESGMPKERFSAEFPKEGPSILRIQQVVRGDSAAYFCASSPPNTDNEQFFGPGTRLTVL.

This clonotype was found a few times. The chain links TRBV4-2 to TRBJ1-5; possibly TRBD1 for D (6 bases). The germline CDR1 and CDR2 sequences are LGHNA and YNFKEQ. V shed 0 bases and J shed 11 bases, with 20 bases lying between them. The CDR3 length is 16 residues. The CDR3 spells CASSQETGPVEEAQHF. For the CDR3, the DNA is TGTGCCAGCAGCCAAGAGACAGGCCCGGTCGAGGAGGCCCAGCATTTT.

This chain connects TRBV12-3 or TRBV12-4 to TRBJ1-5; no clear D. The ends were cut back, 7 bases at V and 1 base at J, with 11 bases in the middle. The CDR3 is made up of 14 amino acids. CDR3 sequence (DNA): TGTGCCAGCACCCTCCGGGAGAGCAATCAGCCCCAGCATTTT. Encoded protein: CASTLRESNQPQHF.

The chain recombines TRBV6-5 with TRBJ2-1; 7 bases match TRBD2. Germline V gives CDR1 MNHEY, CDR2 SVGAGI. V lost 0 bases to trimming and J lost 0 bases; unmatched junction nucleotides: 5. The CDR3 totals 17 residues. CDR3 sequence: CASSYSLSGGSYNEQFF. The CDR3 bases are TGTGCCAGCAGTTACTCGTTGTCGGGAGGCTCCTACAATGAGCAGTTCTTC.

This clonotype was observed a few times. V is TRBV4-1 and J is TRBJ1-4; D gene uncertain. This CDR3 comprises 11 residues. V shed 10 bases and J shed 7 bases, with 10 bases lying between them. Germline CDR1 and CDR2: MGHRA and YSYEKL. This chain's CDR3 is CAIKAGEKLFF. The CDR3 nucleotides read TGCGCCATCAAAGCGGGTGAAAAACTGTTTTTT.

In its sample, this clonotype was seen a few times. Its ends do not fully match the called genes, so a read error is possible. The V and J genes are TRBV15 and TRBJ2-7; 9 bases fit TRBD2. The CDR3 covers 19 residues. Germline CDR1 reads LNHNV; CDR2 reads YYDKDF (reference sequence). The DNA for the CDR3 is TGTGCCACCAGCACCCTGGGCTCGGCGGGAGGGCCATTCTCCCACGAGCAGTACTTC. Protein sequence: CATSTLGSAGGPFSHEQYF.

The rearrangement links TRBV7-9 to TRBJ2-2; D perhaps matches TRBD2 (5 bases). Germline V gives CDR1 SEHNR, CDR2 FQNEAQ (reference sequence). The CDR3 has 11 residues. Trimming removed 6 bases from V and 7 bases from J, with 6 bases in between. This CDR3 reads CASRTSGELFF. Written as DNA, the CDR3 is TGTGCCAGCAGAACTAGCGGGGAGCTGTTTTTT.

This clonotype has more than one count but fewer than ten. The chain is built from TRBV7-2 and TRBJ1-1; no reliable D call. Germline V gives CDR1 SGHTA, CDR2 FQGNSA. This CDR3 has 13 residues. The germline V and J ends were trimmed by 5 bases and 9 bases, with 16 bases remaining between them. Written as DNA, the CDR3 is TGTGCCAGCAGCCTAACGCTGACGAGCCAAGCTTTCTTT. Residues: CASSLTLTSQAFF.

The chain couples TRBV7-2 to TRBJ2-5; D is perhaps TRBD2 (6 bases). The V end lost 0 bases, the J end lost 4 bases, and 9 bases lay between the germline ends. The CDR3 loop spans 14 amino acids. Germline V gene sequence: CDR1 SGHTA, CDR2 FQGNSA. CDR3 residues: CASSLALGGETQYF. The CDR3 nucleotides are TGTGCCAGCAGCTTAGCGTTGGGGGGAGAGACCCAGTACTTC.

This chain connects TRBV5-1 to TRBJ2-7; D unclear. CDR3 length equals 12 residues. The germline V and J ends were trimmed by 3 bases and 3 bases, with 7 bases remaining between them. Germline CDR1 and CDR2: SGHRS and YFSETQ. The chain's CDR3 is CASSWGVYEQYF. In DNA, the CDR3 is TGCGCCAGCAGCTGGGGTGTCTACGAGCAGTACTTC.

This clonotype was detected many times. The chain couples TRBV7-2 to TRBJ1-3; D may be TRBD1 (6 bases). V shed 0 bases and J shed 4 bases, with 13 bases lying between them. The CDR3 runs 16 residues. The V gene's germline CDR1 is SGHTA and CDR2 FQGNSA. The CDR3 sequence: CASSLASGGSGNTIYF. The CDR3 DNA follows: TGTGCCAGCAGCTTAGCCTCGGGGGGCTCGGGAAACACCATATATTTT. The full variable domain, with the rest looked up from reference TRBV7-2 and TRBJ1-3, is GAGVSQSPSNKVTEKGKDVELRCDPISGHTALYWYRQSLGQGLEFLIYFQGNSAPDKSGLPSDRFSAERTGGSVSTLTIQRTQQEDSAVYLCASSLASGGSGNTIYFGEGSWLTVV.

This clonotype was found many times. This chain joins TRBV29-1 and TRBJ2-7; 7 nucleotides align to TRBD2. J gave up 0 bases and V 3 bases, and 14 bases lay outside the gene matches. Germline CDR1 reads SQVTM; CDR2 reads ANQGSEA. The CDR3 extends over 17 amino acids. The CDR3 DNA reads as TGCAGCGTTGAGGGATGGACCCCTAGCGGAAACTCCTACGAGCAGTACTTC. This encodes CSVEGWTPSGNSYEQYF.

This clonotype was observed a few times. The chain couples TRBV29-1 to TRBJ2-7; unclear D gene. V was shortened by 4 bases and J by 3 bases, with 16 bases between the two germline ends. The length of the CDR3 is 14 residues. From germline, CDR1 is SQVTM and CDR2 ANQGSEA. Here the CDR3 DNA reads TGCAGCGTTGGATGGGGATCAACCCGCTACGAGCAGTACTTC. Translation: CSVGWGSTRYEQYF.

This clonotype has a handful of counts. This chain connects TRBV24-1 to TRBJ2-1; maybe TRBD1 (5 bases). Germline CDR1 reads KGHDR; CDR2 reads SFDVKD. The CDR3 is made up of 15 amino acids. V lost 0 bases, J lost 10 bases, and 15 bases lay in between. The CDR3 DNA reads TGTGCCACCAGTGATTTGTTGTCAGGGATATGGGAGCAGTTCTTC. Encoded protein: CATSDLLSGIWEQFF.

This clonotype came up a few times. The chain carries TRBV5-1 and TRBJ2-7, with TRBD2 matching 14 bases. V gave up 5 bases and J gave up 2 bases; unmatched junction bases: 9. Germline CDR1 is SGHRS and CDR2 is YFSETQ. There are 17 residues in the CDR3. The CDR3 region has the DNA TGCGCCAGCAGACCGACTAGCGGGAGGGCCCACACCTACGAGCAGTACGTC. This gives the protein CASRPTSGRAHTYEQYV.

This clonotype was detected only a few times. The chain carries TRBV6-5 and TRBJ2-5; 7 bases agree with TRBD1. Germline assignment: CDR1 MNHEY and CDR2 SVGAGI. The CDR3 covers 14 residues. V lost 4 bases to trimming and J lost 5 bases; unmatched junction nucleotides: 7. The CDR3 DNA follows: TGTGCCAGCAGTTGGTCAGGGGGTGGGGAGACCCAGTACTTC. Translation gives CASSWSGGGETQYF.

This clonotype was counted at least ten times. J is TRBJ2-4 and V is TRBV3-1; D is ambiguous. This CDR3 region has 11 residues. CDR1 is LGHDT, CDR2 YNNKEL, per germline (reference sequence). The germline V and J ends were trimmed by 4 bases and 12 bases, with 10 bases remaining between them. CDR3 in amino acids: CASSRERDQYF. CDR3 DNA sequence: TGTGCCAGCAGCCGTGAAAGGGATCAGTACTTC.

This clonotype was detected a few times. This sequence joins TRBV5-1 and TRBJ2-3, with 15 nucleotides matching TRBD2. Germline V gives CDR1 SGHRS, CDR2 YFSETQ. The CDR3 runs to 19 residues. V was pared by 4 bases and J by 3 bases, with 12 bases of the junction left unmatched. CDR3: CASSLGLAGGPGRTDTQYF. CDR3 coding DNA: TGCGCCAGCAGCCTCGGACTAGCGGGAGGGCCGGGGAGGACAGATACGCAGTATTTT.

The chain couples TRBV7-9 to TRBJ1-2; 8 bases agree with TRBD1. V was clipped by 5 bases and J by 4 bases; unmatched bases: 15. CDR3 length: 17 amino acids. CDR1 is SEHNR and CDR2 is FQNEAQ in the germline V gene (reference sequence). CDR3 sequence (DNA): TGTGCCAGCAGCCGATCAAGAGACAGGGGAATCCCCTATGGCTACACCTTC. The encoded protein is CASSRSRDRGIPYGYTF.